A selection of T cell receptor beta chains follows, all from one sample in a study of CD8 T cells in Susac syndrome. TCRdb re-called the immunoSEQ multiplex PCR reads with MiXCR, one entry per CDR3 protein. The sample has under 200,000 distinct CDR3 sequences, more than 85% seen once. Sequencing was performed on CD4+ T cells from PBMCs. The source is a human donor with Susac syndrome. The CDR3 runs from the conserved cysteine through the conserved F or W. D genes are given only for firm matches. Where a row states a size, it is once, few, many or the class of an expanded clone; other rows omit it.

TRBV29-1	TRBJ1-5	-	TRBD1	TGCAGCGTCGGTTACAGGGGGGGACAGCCCCAGCATTTT	CSVGYRGGQPQHF
TRBV28	TRBJ1-2	-	-	TGTGCCAGCAGCTCCCCCCAGGGTAACTCTGGCTACACCTTC	CASSSPQGNSGYTF
TRBV27	TRBJ2-2	once	-	TGTGCCACGCGACTCGGACAGATACTTACCGGGGAGCTGTTTTTT	CATRLGQILTGELFF
TRBV5-8	TRBJ1-1	-	-	TGTGCCAGCAGCTGGGCGACAGTTGAAGCTTTCTTT	CASSWATVEAFF
TRBV11-2	TRBJ2-1	-	TRBD2	TGTGCCAGCAGTCGTGGGGTACTAGCGGGAGGGCCAGATGAGCAGTTCTTC	CASSRGVLAGGPDEQFF
TRBV2	TRBJ2-7	-	TRBD1	TGTGCCAGCAAAGGACAGGGCTGGTACGAGCAGTACTTC	CASKGQGWYEQYF
TRBV24-1	TRBJ2-1	-	-	TGTGCCACCAGGCGGCGAGCGGGCGATTACAATGAGCAGTTCTTC	CATRRRAGDYNEQFF
TRBV5-1	TRBJ2-7	-	TRBD1	TGCGCCAGCAGCTTGGGAACAGGGGAGGAGCAGTACTTC	CASSLGTGEEQYF
TRBV9	TRBJ2-3	-	TRBD2	TGTGCCAGCAGCCCCGATTCGGGGGGGACAGATACGCAGTATTTT	CASSPDSGGTDTQYF
TRBV12-3/TRBV12-4	TRBJ1-1	once	-	TGTGCCAGCAGTCCTAACAACAGAGGGAACACTGAAGCTTTCTTT	CASSPNNRGNTEAFF
TRBV20-1	TRBJ1-3	-	-	TGCAGTGCTAGAGAAGGCAGCTCTGGAAACACCATATATTTT	CSAREGSSGNTIYF
TRBV12-3/TRBV12-4	TRBJ2-3	-	-	TGTGCCAGCAGACCCGACTCATATACGCAGTATTTT	CASRPDSYTQYF
TRBV5-1	TRBJ2-1	-	TRBD2	TGCGCCAGCAGCCCGGGGGGGTATGAGCAGTTCTTC	CASSPGGYEQFF
TRBV19	TRBJ2-7	-	-	TGTGCCAGTAGTATCGACAGCGGAGCCACATACGAGCAGTACTTC	CASSIDSGATYEQYF
TRBV12-3/TRBV12-4	TRBJ2-4	-	TRBD1	TGTGCCAGCAGTTTCAGGCAGGGGGCTCAGGGCAAAAACATTCAGTACTTC	CASSFRQGAQGKNIQYF
TRBV12-3/TRBV12-4	TRBJ2-7	-	-	TGTGCCAGCTCCCTTAGCGCCAGGGAGCAGTACTTC	CASSLSAREQYF
TRBV7-2	TRBJ1-3	-	-	TGTGCCAGCAGCGGACTCCGGTTAAGAAACACCATATATTTT	CASSGLRLRNTIYF
TRBV13	TRBJ1-2	-	-	TGTGCCAGCAGCTTAGGGGGAGTCCACTATGGCTACACCTTC	CASSLGGVHYGYTF
TRBV18	TRBJ1-5	-	-	TGTGCCAGCTCACACAGGGATCTCAATCAGCCCCAGCATTTT	CASSHRDLNQPQHF
TRBV20-1	TRBJ1-6	once	-	TGCAGTGTCGGACTGAGCTCCTATAATTCACCCCTCCACTTT	CSVGLSSYNSPLHF
TRBV30	TRBJ2-1	-	-	TGTGCCTGGACCAAAGGGGGAAGCTCCTACAATGAGCAGTTCTTC	CAWTKGGSSYNEQFF
TRBV1	TRBJ2-2	-	-	TGCACCAGCAGCCAAGATCGACGCACCGGGGAGCTGTTTTTT	CTSSQDRRTGELFF
TRBV18	TRBJ2-7	-	-	TGTGCCAGCGCGGGACAGCCCAGCTACGAGCAGTACTTC	CASAGQPSYEQYF
TRBV19	TRBJ1-5	-	-	TGTGCCAGTAGTACCCTTTGGGCGCGTACGAGCAATCAGCCCCAGCATTTT	CASSTLWARTSNQPQHF
TRBV3-1	TRBJ2-2	once	-	TGTGCCAGCAGCCAAGTCCTACTCCTCCGCACCGGGGAGCTGTTTTTT	CASSQVLLLRTGELFF
TRBV28	TRBJ2-3	-	TRBD2	TGTGCCAGCAGTTCATCGACAGAGGGGACTAGCGGGAGTGTCACAGATACGCAGTATTTT	CASSSSTEGTSGSVTDTQYF
TRBV19	TRBJ2-3	-	-	TGTGCCAGTAGTAAGGTAGAAGGAGTAGATACGCAGTATTTT	CASSKVEGVDTQYF
TRBV6-6	TRBJ1-1	once	-	TGTGCCAGCAGCCGGCTGGGGGTGAACACTGAAGCTTTCTTT	CASSRLGVNTEAFF
TRBV20-1	TRBJ2-2	-	TRBD2	TGCAGTGCTAGATCTACTAGCGGGAGGGGGACCGGGGAGCTGTTTTTT	CSARSTSGRGTGELFF
TRBV5-4	TRBJ1-2	-	TRBD1	TGTGCCTCCCAGATCGGGACAGGGATGCTAGCTAACTATGGCTACACCTTC	CASQIGTGMLANYGYTF
TRBV19	TRBJ1-5	-	TRBD1	TGTGCCAGTAGTATCGACAGGGGGGATCAGCCCCAGCATTTT	CASSIDRGDQPQHF
TRBV28	TRBJ2-2	-	-	TGTGCCAGCAGTGGGTCGGAACTAGTCACCGGGGAGCTGTTTTTT	CASSGSELVTGELFF
TRBV5-4	TRBJ2-5	-	TRBD2	TGTGCCAGCAGTCGGGGAAGCGGGAGGGCCGAGGAGACCCAGTACTTC	CASSRGSGRAEETQYF
TRBV7-3	TRBJ2-7	-	-	TGTGCCAGCAGCCCTCGGGGTCACGGGGGCGAGCAGTACTTC	CASSPRGHGGEQYF
TRBV7-3	TRBJ2-5	-	-	TGTGCCAGCAGCTTAACGGGTAATGGGGGAGGAGAGACCCAGTACTTC	CASSLTGNGGGETQYF
TRBV5-1	TRBJ1-1	-	-	TGCGCCAGCAGCTCCATGTCGACAGGGAACACTGAAGCTTTCTTT	CASSSMSTGNTEAFF
TRBV5-1	TRBJ2-1	-	-	TGCGCCAGCAGCTTGGGCACCAACTCCTACAATGAGCAGTTCTTC	CASSLGTNSYNEQFF